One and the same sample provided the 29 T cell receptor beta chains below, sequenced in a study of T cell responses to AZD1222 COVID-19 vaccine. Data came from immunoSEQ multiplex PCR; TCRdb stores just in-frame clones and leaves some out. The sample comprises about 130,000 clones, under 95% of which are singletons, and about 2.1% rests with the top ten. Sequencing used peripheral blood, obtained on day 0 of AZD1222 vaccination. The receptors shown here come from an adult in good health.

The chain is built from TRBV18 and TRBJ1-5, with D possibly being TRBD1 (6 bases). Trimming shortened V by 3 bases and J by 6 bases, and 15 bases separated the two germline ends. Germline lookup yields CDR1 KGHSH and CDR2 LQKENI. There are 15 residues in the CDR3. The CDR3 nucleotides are TGTGCCAGCTCACCTACAACAGGGTCTAGTCAGCCCCAGCATTTT. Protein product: CASSPTTGSSQPQHF.

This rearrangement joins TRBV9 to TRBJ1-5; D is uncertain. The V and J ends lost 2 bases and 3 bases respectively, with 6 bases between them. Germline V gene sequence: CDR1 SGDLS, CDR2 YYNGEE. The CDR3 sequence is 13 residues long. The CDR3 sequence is CASSVSTNQPQHF. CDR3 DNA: TGTGCCAGCAGCGTGAGCACCAATCAGCCCCAGCATTTT.

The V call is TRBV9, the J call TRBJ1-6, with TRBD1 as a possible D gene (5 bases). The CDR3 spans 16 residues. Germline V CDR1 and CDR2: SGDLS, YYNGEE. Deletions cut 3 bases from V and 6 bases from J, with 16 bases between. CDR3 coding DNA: TGTGCCAGCAGCGGGACGGTAGGGGCAATTAATTCACCCCTCCACTTT. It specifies CASSGTVGAINSPLHF.

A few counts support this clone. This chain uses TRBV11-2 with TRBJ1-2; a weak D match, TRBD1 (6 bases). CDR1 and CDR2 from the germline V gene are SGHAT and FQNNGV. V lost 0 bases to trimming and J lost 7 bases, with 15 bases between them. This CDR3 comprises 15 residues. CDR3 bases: TGTGCCAGCAGCTTAGAAGTAACAGGGAGGAGTGGCTACACCTTC. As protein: CASSLEVTGRSGYTF.

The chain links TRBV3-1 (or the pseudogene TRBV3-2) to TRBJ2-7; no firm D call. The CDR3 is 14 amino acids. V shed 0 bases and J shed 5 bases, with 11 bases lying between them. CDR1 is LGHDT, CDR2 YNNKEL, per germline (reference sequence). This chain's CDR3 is CASSQDLLLDEQYF. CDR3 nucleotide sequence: TGTGCCAGCAGCCAAGATCTATTATTGGACGAGCAGTACTTC.

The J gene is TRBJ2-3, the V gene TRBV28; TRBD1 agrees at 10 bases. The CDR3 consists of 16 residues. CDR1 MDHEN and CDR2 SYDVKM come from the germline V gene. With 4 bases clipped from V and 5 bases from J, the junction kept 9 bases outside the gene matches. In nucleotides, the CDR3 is TGTGCCAGCAGTTCCGAGACAGGGGGCTATGGAGATACGCAGTATTTT. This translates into CASSSETGGYGDTQYF.

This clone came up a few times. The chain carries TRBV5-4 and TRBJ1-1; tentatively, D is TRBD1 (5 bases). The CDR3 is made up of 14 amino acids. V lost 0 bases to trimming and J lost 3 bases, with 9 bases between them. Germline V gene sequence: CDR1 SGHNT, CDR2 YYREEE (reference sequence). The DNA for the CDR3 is TGTGCCAGCAGCTTGGCCACAGGAGACACTGAAGCTTTCTTT. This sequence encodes CASSLATGDTEAFF.

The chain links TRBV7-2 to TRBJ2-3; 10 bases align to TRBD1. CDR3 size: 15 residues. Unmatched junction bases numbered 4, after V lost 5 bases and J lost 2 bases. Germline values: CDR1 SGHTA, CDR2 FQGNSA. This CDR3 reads CASSTGQGVTDTQYF. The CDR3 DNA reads TGTGCCAGCAGCACCGGACAGGGGGTCACAGATACGCAGTATTTT.

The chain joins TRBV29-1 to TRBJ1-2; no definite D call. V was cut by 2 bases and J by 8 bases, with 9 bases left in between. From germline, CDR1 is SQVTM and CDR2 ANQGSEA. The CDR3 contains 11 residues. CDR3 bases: TGCAGCGTTGAAAGCGGGGTGGGCTACACCTTC. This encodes CSVESGVGYTF.

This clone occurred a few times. The CDR3 loop is CASSKDSYEQYF. CDR3 sequence (DNA): TGTGCCAGCAGCAAAGACAGCTACGAGCAGTACTTC. The chain recombines TRBV9 with TRBJ2-7; maybe TRBD1 (5 bases). CDR1 and CDR2 (germline): SGDLS, YYNGEE. The CDR3 has 12 residues. The ends were cut back, 4 bases at V and 3 bases at J, with 8 bases in the middle.

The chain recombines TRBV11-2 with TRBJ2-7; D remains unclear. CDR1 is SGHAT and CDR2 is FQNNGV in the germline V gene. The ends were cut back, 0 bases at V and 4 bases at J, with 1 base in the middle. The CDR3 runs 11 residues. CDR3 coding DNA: TGTGCCAGCAGCTTAGAATACGAGCAGTACTTC. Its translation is CASSLEYEQYF.

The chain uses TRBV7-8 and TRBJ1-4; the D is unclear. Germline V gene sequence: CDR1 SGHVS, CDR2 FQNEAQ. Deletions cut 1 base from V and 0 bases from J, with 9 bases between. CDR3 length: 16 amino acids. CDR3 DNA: TGTGCCAGCAGCTTAGGTGCGGGAGCAACTAATGAAAAACTGTTTTTT. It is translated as CASSLGAGATNEKLFF.

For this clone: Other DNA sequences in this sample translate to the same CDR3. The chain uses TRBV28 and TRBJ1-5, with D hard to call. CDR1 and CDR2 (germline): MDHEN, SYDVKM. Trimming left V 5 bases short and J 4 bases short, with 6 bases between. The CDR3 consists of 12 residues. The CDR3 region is CASSLLNQPQHF. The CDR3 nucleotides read TGTGCCAGCAGTCTCCTGAATCAGCCCCAGCATTTT.

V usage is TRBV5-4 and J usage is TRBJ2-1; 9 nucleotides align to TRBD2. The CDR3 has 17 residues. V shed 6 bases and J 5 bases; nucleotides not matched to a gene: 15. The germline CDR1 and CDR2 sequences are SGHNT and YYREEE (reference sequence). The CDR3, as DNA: TGTGCCAGCACCTCCCCCCAGCGGGGGGCCGTCCACAATGAGCAGTTCTTC. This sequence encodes CASTSPQRGAVHNEQFF.

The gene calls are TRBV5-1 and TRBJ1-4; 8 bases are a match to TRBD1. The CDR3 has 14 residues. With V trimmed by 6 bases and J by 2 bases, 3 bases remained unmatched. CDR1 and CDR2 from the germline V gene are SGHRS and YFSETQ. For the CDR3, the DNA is TGCGCCAGCACCCCAGGGGGCACTAATGAAAAACTGTTTTTT. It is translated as CASTPGGTNEKLFF.

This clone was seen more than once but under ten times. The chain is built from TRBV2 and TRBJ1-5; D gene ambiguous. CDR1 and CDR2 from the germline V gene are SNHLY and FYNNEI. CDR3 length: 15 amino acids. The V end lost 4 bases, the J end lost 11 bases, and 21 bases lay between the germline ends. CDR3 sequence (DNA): TGTGCCAGCAGTGGTTCCAGCGTCGTAGGATCAGCCCAGCATTTT. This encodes CASSGSSVVGSAQHF.

CDR3 coding DNA: TGTGCCACCAGCGGGAGACTAGCGGGGCCCCAAGATACGCAGTATTTT. Residues: CATSGRLAGPQDTQYF. V gene TRBV15 combines with J gene TRBJ2-3, with 11 bases matching TRBD2. The V and J ends lost 5 bases and 5 bases, in that order; junction bases with no gene match: 9. Germline CDR1 reads LNHNV; CDR2 reads YYDKDF (reference sequence). The length of the CDR3 is 16 residues. The complete variable domain, with remaining parts taken from reference TRBV15 and TRBJ2-3, reads DAMVIQNPRYQVTQFGKPVTLSCSQTLNHNVMYWYQQKSSQAPKLLFHYYDKDFNNEADTPDNFQSRRPNTSFCFLDIRSPGLGDTAMYLCATSGRLAGPQDTQYFGPGTRLTVL.

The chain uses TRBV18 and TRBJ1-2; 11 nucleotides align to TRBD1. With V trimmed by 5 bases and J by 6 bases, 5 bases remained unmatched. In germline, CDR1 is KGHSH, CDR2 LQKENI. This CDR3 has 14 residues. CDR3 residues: CASSLRTGGDGYTF. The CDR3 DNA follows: TGTGCCAGCTCATTACGGACAGGGGGCGATGGCTACACCTTC.

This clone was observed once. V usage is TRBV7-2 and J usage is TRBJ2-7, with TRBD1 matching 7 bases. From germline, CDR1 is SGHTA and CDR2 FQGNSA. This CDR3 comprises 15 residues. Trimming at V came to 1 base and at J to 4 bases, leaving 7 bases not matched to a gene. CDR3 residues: CASSLVWGRGYEQYF. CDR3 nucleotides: TGTGCCAGCAGCTTAGTCTGGGGCAGGGGGTACGAGCAGTACTTC.

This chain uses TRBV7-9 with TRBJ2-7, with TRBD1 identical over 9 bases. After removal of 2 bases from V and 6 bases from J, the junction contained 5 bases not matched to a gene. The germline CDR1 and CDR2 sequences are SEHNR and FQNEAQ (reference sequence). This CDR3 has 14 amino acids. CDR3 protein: CASSLQGQGGEQYF. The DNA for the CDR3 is TGTGCCAGCAGCTTACAGGGACAGGGCGGCGAGCAGTACTTC.

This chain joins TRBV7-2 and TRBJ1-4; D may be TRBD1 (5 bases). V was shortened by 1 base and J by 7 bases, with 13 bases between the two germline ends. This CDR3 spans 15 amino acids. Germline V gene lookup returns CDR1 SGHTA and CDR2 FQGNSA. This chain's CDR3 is CASSLGGREGEKLFF. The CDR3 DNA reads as TGTGCCAGCAGCTTAGGGGGCCGGGAAGGTGAAAAACTGTTTTTT.

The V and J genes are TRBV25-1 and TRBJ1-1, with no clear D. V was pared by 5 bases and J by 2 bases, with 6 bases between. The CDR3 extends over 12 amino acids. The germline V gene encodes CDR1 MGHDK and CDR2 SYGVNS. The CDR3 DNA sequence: TGTGCCAGCAGTACCGCTAACACTGAAGCTTTCTTT. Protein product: CASSTANTEAFF.

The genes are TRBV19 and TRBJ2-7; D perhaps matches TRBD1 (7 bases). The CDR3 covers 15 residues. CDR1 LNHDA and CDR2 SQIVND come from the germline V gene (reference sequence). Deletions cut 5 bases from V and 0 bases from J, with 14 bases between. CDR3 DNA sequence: TGTGCCAGTAGTGTAGCAGGGGGGAGCTCCTACGAGCAGTACTTC. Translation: CASSVAGGSSYEQYF.

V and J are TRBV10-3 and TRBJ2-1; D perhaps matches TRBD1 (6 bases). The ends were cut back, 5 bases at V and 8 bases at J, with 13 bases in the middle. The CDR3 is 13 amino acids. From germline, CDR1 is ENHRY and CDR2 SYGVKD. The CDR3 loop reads CAISKDRWYEQFF. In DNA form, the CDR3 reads TGTGCCATCAGTAAGGACAGATGGTATGAGCAGTTCTTC.

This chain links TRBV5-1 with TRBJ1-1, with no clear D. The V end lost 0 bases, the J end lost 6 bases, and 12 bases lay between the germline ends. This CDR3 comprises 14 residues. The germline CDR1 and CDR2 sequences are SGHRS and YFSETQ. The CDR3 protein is CASSLDTRWAEAFF. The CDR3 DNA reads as TGCGCCAGCAGCTTGGACACCCGATGGGCTGAAGCTTTCTTT.

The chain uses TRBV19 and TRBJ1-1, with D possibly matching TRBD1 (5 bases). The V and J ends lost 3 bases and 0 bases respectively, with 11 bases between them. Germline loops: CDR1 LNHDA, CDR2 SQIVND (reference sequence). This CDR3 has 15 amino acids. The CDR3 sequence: CASSIQGFMNTEAFF. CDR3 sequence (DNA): TGTGCCAGTAGTATCCAGGGATTCATGAACACTGAAGCTTTCTTT.

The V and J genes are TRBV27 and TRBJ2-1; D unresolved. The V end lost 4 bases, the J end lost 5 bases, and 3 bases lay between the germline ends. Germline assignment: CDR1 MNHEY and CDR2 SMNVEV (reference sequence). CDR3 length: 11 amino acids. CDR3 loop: CASSSNNEQFF. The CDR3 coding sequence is TGTGCCAGCAGTTCTAACAATGAGCAGTTCTTC.

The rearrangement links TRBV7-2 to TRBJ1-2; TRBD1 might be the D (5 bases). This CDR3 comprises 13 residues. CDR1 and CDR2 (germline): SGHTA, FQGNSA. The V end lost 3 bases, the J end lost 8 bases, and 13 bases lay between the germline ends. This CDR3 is CASSFSGDGGYTF. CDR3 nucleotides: TGTGCCAGCAGCTTTTCTGGGGACGGGGGCTACACCTTC. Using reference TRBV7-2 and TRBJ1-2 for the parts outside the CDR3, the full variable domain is GAGVSQSPSNKVTEKGKDVELRCDPISGHTALYWYRQSLGQGLEFLIYFQGNSAPDKSGLPSDRFSAERTGGSVSTLTIQRTQQEDSAVYLCASSFSGDGGYTFGSGTRLTVV.

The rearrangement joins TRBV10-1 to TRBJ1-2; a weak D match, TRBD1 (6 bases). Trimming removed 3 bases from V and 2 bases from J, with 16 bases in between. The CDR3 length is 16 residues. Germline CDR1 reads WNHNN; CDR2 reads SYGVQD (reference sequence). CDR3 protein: CASSEYPRDKNYGYTF. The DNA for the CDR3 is TGCGCCAGCAGTGAATATCCGAGGGACAAGAACTATGGCTACACCTTC.